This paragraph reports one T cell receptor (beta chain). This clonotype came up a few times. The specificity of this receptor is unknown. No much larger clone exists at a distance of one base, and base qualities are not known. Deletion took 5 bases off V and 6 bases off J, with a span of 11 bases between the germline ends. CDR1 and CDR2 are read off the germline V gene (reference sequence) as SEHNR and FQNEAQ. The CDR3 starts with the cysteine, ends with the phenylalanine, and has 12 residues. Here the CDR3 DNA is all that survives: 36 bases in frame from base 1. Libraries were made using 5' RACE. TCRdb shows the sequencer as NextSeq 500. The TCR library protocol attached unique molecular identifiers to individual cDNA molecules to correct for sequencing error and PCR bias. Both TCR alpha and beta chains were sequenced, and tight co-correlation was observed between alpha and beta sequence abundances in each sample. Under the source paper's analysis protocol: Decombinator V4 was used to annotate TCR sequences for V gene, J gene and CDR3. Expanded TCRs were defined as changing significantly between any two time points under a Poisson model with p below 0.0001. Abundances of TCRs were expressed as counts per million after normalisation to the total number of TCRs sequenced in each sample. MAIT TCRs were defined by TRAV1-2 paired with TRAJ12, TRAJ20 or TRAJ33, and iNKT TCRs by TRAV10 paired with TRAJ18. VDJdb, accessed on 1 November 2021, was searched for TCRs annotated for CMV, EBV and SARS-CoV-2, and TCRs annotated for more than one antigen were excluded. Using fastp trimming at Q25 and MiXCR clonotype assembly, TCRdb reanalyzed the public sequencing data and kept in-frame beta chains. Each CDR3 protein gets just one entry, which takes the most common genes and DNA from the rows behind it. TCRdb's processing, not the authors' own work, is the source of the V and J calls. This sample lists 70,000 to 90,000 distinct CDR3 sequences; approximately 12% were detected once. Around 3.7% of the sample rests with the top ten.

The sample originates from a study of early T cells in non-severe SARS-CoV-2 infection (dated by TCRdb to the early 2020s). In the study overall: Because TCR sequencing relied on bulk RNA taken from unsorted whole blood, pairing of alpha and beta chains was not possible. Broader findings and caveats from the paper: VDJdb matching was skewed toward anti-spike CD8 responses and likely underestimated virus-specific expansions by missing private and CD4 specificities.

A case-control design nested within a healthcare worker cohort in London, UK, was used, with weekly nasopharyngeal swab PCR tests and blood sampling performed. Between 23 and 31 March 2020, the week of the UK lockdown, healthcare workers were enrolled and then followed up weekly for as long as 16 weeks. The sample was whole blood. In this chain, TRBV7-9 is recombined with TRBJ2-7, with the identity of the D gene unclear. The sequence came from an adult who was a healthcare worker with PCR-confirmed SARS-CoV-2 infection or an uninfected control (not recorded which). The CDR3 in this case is CASSPTLREQYF. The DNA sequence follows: TGTGCCAGCAGCCCCACCCTCCGCGAGCAGTACTTC.